These T cell receptor beta chains were read from a single sample in a study of T-cell reconstitution after alpha-beta-depleted transplantation in children. TCRdb fed the PCR reads into MiXCR, producing one record per CDR3 protein. This table holds roughly 200,000 distinct CDR3 sequences, 7.5% to 9.5% found once. Sequenced material: PBMCs, mostly from graft donor cells, taken 360 days after TCRalphabeta/CD19-depleted stem cell transplant. The receptors stem from a male patient between 2 and 10 years old who had a stem cell transplant for acute myeloid leukemia, so the T cells may come from the graft donor. Both conserved end residues are trimmed from each CDR3.

V	J	CDR3
TRBV3-1	TRBJ2-3	ASSHTDRVTDTPY
TRBV7-3	TRBJ1-3	ASSLNGGANGNTIY
TRBV5-1	TRBJ2-2	ASSQLRQNTGELF
TRBV9	TRBJ2-1	ASSVQAHEQF
TRBV20-1	TRBJ2-4	SARGRRWHIQY
TRBV20-1	TRBJ2-3	SARDRWPTDTQY
TRBV12-3/TRBV12-4	TRBJ1-2	ASSINRGSGYT
TRBV28	TRBJ2-3	ASSLWASGDLGTDTQY
TRBV3-1	TRBJ2-2	ASRPSSSGTNTGELF
TRBV5-5	TRBJ1-1	ASSFENTEAF
TRBV20-1	TRBJ2-2	SAREQNTGELF
TRBV7-2	TRBJ1-4	ASSVTGGIDEKLF
TRBV7-7	TRBJ2-3	ASSPDRYTQY
TRBV29-1	TRBJ2-1	SVSRTSGFSDEQF
TRBV11-2	TRBJ2-3	ASSFERFRQGGLTSTDTQY
TRBV12-3/TRBV12-4	TRBJ2-1	ASSLGTSKNEQF
TRBV7-2	TRBJ1-5	ASSLNGIGANQPQH
TRBV6-2/TRBV6-3	TRBJ2-3	ASSDLPTGKNTDTQY
TRBV2	TRBJ2-2	ASRGEDGELF
TRBV9	TRBJ1-3	ASSVAGHSGNTIY
TRBV29-1	TRBJ2-5	SSDGFTETQY
TRBV7-9	TRBJ2-5	ASSLANREETQY
TRBV11-1	TRBJ2-3	ASSPTSDTQY
TRBV4-3	TRBJ2-5	ASSQDLGRRQETQY
TRBV14	TRBJ2-3	ASSQVPAGGGDTQY
TRBV29-1	TRBJ2-7	SVVAVQGGEQY
TRBV4-1	TRBJ2-3	ASSFRGGTDTQY
TRBV12-3/TRBV12-4	TRBJ1-2	ASISGKDGYT
TRBV12-3/TRBV12-4	TRBJ2-7	ASSPGLAGSYEQY
TRBV21-1	TRBJ1-2	ASIQRLGHYGYT
TRBV18	TRBJ1-2	ASSPPTGNYGYT
TRBV4-2	TRBJ2-1	ASSQERGIGQYGEQF
TRBV12-3/TRBV12-4	TRBJ2-2	ASSRGRAGELF
TRBV29-1	TRBJ2-1	SVAGGRSSYNEQF
TRBV20-1	TRBJ1-1	SATGVEESTRVEAF
TRBV29-1	TRBJ2-1	SVEGLGKSDYNEQF
TRBV4-3	TRBJ2-1	ASSQDLVAGVNEQF
TRBV29-1	TRBJ2-4	SVEGGTGLPRGNIQY
TRBV3-1	TRBJ2-5	ASSQVLAGGKGQETQY
TRBV7-6	TRBJ2-2	ASSLDLGDRRTGELF
TRBV20-1	TRBJ2-7	SATKDRVSYEQY
TRBV20-1	TRBJ1-1	SAGPGIDIMGAF
TRBV12-3/TRBV12-4	TRBJ1-4	ASSLIGPQGTSTNEKLF
TRBV5-1	TRBJ2-5	ASSLGSTGREETQY
TRBV9	TRBJ1-3	ASSYGQGSGNTIY
TRBV7-3	TRBJ1-2	ASSLDAGYGYT
TRBV5-4	TRBJ1-6	ASTLFRQSNSPLH
TRBV5-6	TRBJ2-1	ASSLVAVDSYNEQF
TRBV20-1	TRBJ2-1	SAQEGAEYNEQF
TRBV7-2	TRBJ1-6	ASSLDIDFRSPLH
TRBV7-9	TRBJ1-1	ASSPVVPNTEAF
TRBV12-3/TRBV12-4	TRBJ2-7	ASSQRTESYEQY
TRBV5-1	TRBJ2-5	ASILALGETQY
TRBV10-3	TRBJ2-1	AISHRLAGHYNEQF
TRBV12-3/TRBV12-4	TRBJ1-5	ASTGTDHQPQH
TRBV7-8	TRBJ1-5	ASSLARDRERNQPQH
TRBV18	TRBJ2-2	ASSGTAANTGELF
TRBV15	TRBJ2-1	ATNSRLAGGNEQF
TRBV30	TRBJ2-1	AWSVLIGEQF